The next 9 T cell receptor delta chains were all read from a single sample in a study of γδ T cells in repeated Plasmodium falciparum infection. Gammadelta T cells were flow-sorted from PBMC into Vgamma9/Vdelta2+ and Vdelta2-negative populations for bulk analysis. TCRdb re-processed the multiplex PCR reads via CATT. The sample has 50,000 to 60,000 delta-chain clones, more than 1.5% seen once; the top ten hold approximately 24%. Sequencing input: gamma-delta T cells from blood. The receptors derive from a pool of human donors (malaria-infected and uninfected, not separated).

The sample holds a few counts of this clone. This DNA's translation and the protein TCRdb lists, from a much larger clone, do not match at residue 12, likely due to a read error; the protein shown is translated from the DNA. The chain links TRDV3 to TRDJ1, with TRDD3 matching 9 bases. The CDR3 totals 22 residues. V gave up 4 bases and J gave up 4 bases; unmatched junction bases: 34. The germline CDR1 and CDR2 sequences are TVYSNPD and GDNSRS (reference sequence). Here the CDR3 reads CACRRPSSKGLHWGTGYDKLIF. CDR3 DNA: TGTGCCTGTCGAAGGCCTTCCTCAAAGGGCCTGCACTGGGGGACCGGGTACGATAAACTCATCTTT.

Concerning this clone itself: TCRdb's entry gives the protein of a much larger clone, which mismatches this DNA's translation at residue 13, likely from a read error; the protein reported here is translated from the DNA. Here the CDR3 DNA reads TGTGCTCTTGGGGAACTCGCCCCCTACTGGGGGAGCTGTAAACTCATCTTT. It encodes CALGELAPYWGSCKLIF. The chain is built from TRDV1 and TRDJ1; 9 positions match TRDD3. Germline matching of the DNA provided the J gene here, since TCRdb leaves it blank. Looked up from germline, CDR1 is TSWWSYY and CDR2 is QGS. The trim removed 0 bases at V and 7 bases at J, leaving 12 bases unmatched. The CDR3 length is 17 residues.

The sample holds a few counts of this clone. The J gene went uncalled, whereas the V gene is TRDV1; the table names TRDD3, a call not compared with the DNA. The germline gives CDR1 TSWWSYY, CDR2 QGS. This CDR3 is 21 amino acids long. The CDR3 coding sequence is TGTGCTCTTGGGGAACTCGGCCTTCCTGTCTGGGGGATACGTTGGACCGATAAACCCATCTTT. Its protein is CALGELGLPVWGIRWTDKPIF.

This clone was seen a handful of times. TCRdb attributes to this sequence the protein of a much larger clone, which differs from the DNA translation at residue 17; a read error is likely, and the protein displayed is translated from the DNA. The chain has TRDV1 and TRDJ1; 8 bases align to TRDD3. The J gene was missing in TCRdb and was found by matching the end of the DNA to germline. This CDR3 spans 21 amino acids. CDR1 is TSWWSYY and CDR2 is QGS in the germline V gene. The CDR3 region is CALGELPTHWGPPGYTNKLIF. The CDR3 nucleotides read TGTGCTCTTGGGGAACTGCCCACCCACTGGGGGCCACCAGGGTACACCAATAAACTCATCTTT.

This clone was observed many times. Different DNA sequences within this sample yield the same CDR3. The rearrangement joins TRDV2 to TRDJ1; 10 bases are shared with TRDD3. The CDR3 sequence is 17 residues long. Germline loops: CDR1 GEAIGNYY, CDR2 EKD. J lost 1 base, V lost 3 bases, and 10 bases had no gene match. DNA of the CDR3: TGTGCCTGTGACTACTGGGGGATTGCACAGGGCACCGATAAACTCATCTTT. This encodes CACDYWGIAQGTDKLIF.

This clone showed up many times. TCRdb assigns this DNA the protein of a much larger clone, which departs from its translation at residue 10; this likely reflects a read error, and the protein shown comes from translating the DNA. The chain joins TRAV38-2/DV8 to TRDJ1, with TRDD3 identical over 11 bases. TCRdb offers no J gene call, so here the DNA was matched to germline to obtain one. This CDR3 comprises 17 residues. Germline CDR1 TSESDYY, CDR2 QEAYKQQN. The CDR3 sequence: CAFQGDGGYDGTDKLIF. The CDR3 nucleotides are TGTGCCTTCCAGGGGGATGGGGGATACGATGGCACCGATAAACTCATCTTT.

Notes on this clone: TCRdb shows a much larger clone's protein in place of this DNA's translation, and the two differ at residue 16, likely through a read error; the protein shown is translated from the DNA. The CDR3 loop is CAYRSVIYSLRWGILWWRTGTDKLIF. Written as DNA, the CDR3 is TGTGCTTATAGGAGCGTGATTTATTCCCTCCGCTGGGGGATACTATGGTGGAGAACAGGAACCGATAAACTCATCTTT. The rearrangement links TRAV38-2/DV8 to TRDJ1; TRDD3 aligns across 11 bases. Assignment of the J gene here rests on matching the DNA to germline, because TCRdb gives none. V shed 0 bases, J shed 2 bases, and the junction held 33 bases outside the gene matches. Germline V CDR1 and CDR2: TSESDYY, QEAYKQQN. This CDR3 contains 26 residues.

The table lists this clone with a few counts. This DNA's translation differs at residue 13 from TCRdb's protein, which comes from a much larger clone; a read error is likely, and the protein shown is translated from the DNA. The genes are TRDV2 and TRDJ1, with 7 bases lining up with TRDD3. This CDR3 is built from 14 residues. CDR1 GEAIGNYY and CDR2 EKD come from the germline V gene. The CDR3 loop is CACGGGPYTDKLTF. The CDR3 DNA sequence: TGTGCCTGTGGTGGGGGACCGTACACCGATAAACTCACCTTT.

Remarks on this clone: TCRdb lists the protein of a much larger clone for this DNA, which differs at residue 14, so this is likely a read error; the protein given here is translated from the DNA itself. The CDR3: CACDTVAPIRDTRHGDKLIF. The CDR3 nucleotides read TGTGCCTGTGACACAGTCGCTCCAATCCGCGATACAAGGCACGGCGATAAACTCATCTTT. The V gene is TRDV2, the J gene TRDJ1; D is perhaps TRDD3 (5 bases). TCRdb is silent on the J gene; assignment here came from matching the DNA to germline. This CDR3 spans 20 amino acids. Deletions cut 1 base from V and 4 bases from J, with 30 bases between. Germline-derived CDR1 and CDR2 are GEAIGNYY and EKD.